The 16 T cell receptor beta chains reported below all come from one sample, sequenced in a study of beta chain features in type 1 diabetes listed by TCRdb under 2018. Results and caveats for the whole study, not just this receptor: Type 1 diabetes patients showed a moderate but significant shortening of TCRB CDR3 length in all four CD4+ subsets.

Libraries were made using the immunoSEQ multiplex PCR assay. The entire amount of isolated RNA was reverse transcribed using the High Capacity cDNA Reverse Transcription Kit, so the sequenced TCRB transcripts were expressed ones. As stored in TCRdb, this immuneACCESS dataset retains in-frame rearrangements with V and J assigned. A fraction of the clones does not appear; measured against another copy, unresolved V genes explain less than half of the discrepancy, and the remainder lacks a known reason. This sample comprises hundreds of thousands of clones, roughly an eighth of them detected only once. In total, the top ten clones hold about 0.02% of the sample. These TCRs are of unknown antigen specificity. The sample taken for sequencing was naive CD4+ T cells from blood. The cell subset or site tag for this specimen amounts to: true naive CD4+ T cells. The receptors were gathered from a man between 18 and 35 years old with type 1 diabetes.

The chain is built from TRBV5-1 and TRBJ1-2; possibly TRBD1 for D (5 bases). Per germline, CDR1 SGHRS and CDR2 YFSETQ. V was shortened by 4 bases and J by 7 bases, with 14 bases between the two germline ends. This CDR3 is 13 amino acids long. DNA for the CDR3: TGCGCCAGCAGCCCGGAGGGACCTCTTGGCTACACCTTC. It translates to CASSPEGPLGYTF.

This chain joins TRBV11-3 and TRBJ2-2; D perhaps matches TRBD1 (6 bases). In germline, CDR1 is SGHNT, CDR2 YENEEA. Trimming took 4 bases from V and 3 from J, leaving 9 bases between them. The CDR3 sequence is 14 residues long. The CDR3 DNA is TGTGCCAGCAGCTCTCAGGGGTACACCGGGGAGCTGTTTTTT. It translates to CASSSQGYTGELFF.

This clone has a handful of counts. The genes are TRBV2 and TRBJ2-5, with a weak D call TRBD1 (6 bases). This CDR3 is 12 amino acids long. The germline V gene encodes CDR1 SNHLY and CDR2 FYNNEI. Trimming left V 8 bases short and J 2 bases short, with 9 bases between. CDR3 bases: TGTGCCAGCGAACAGGGTCAAGAGACCCAGTACTTC. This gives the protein CASEQGQETQYF.

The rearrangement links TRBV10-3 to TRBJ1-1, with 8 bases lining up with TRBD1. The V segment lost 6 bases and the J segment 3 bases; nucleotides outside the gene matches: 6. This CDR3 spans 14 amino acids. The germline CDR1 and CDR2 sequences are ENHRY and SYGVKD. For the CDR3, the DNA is TGTGCCATCAGATCCCTGGACAGGGACACTGAAGCTTTCTTT. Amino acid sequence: CAIRSLDRDTEAFF.

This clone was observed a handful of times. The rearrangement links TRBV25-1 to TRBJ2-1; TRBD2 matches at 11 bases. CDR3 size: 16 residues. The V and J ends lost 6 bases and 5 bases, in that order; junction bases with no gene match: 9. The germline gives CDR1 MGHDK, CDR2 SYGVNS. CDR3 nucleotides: TGTGCCAGCAGCCTCAGACTAGCGGGGAGGCACAATGAGCAGTTCTTC. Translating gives CASSLRLAGRHNEQFF.

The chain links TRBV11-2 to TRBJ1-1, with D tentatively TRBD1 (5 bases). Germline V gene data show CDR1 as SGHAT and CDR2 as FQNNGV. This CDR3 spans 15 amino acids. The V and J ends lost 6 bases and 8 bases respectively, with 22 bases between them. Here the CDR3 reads CASSSTMGRVTEAFF. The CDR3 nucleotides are TGTGCCAGCAGTTCCACGATGGGCAGGGTAACAGAAGCTTTCTTT. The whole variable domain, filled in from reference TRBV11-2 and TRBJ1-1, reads EAGVAQSPRYKIIEKRQSVAFWCNPISGHATLYWYQQILGQGPKLLIQFQNNGVVDDSQLPKDRFSAERLKGVDSTLKIQPAKLEDSAVYLCASSSTMGRVTEAFFGQGTRLTVV.

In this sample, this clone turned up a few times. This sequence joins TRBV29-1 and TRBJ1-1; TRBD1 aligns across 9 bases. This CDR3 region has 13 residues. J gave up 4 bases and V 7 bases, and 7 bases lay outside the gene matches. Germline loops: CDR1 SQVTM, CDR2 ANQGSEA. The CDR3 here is CSGIQGARTEAFF. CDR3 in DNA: TGCAGCGGCATACAGGGGGCGCGCACTGAAGCTTTCTTT.

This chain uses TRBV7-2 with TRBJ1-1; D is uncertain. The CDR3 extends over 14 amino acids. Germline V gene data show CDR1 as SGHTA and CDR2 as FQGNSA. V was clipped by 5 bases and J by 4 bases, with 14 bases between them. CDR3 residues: CASSTHAVGTEAFF. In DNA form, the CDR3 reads TGTGCCAGCAGCACCCATGCGGTCGGCACTGAAGCTTTCTTT.

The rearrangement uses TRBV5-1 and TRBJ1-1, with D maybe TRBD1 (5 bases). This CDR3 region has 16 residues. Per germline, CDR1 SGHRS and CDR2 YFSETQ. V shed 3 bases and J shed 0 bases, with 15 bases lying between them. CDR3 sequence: CASSSKAGGMNTEAFF. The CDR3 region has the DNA TGCGCCAGCAGCTCCAAAGCGGGGGGAATGAACACTGAAGCTTTCTTT. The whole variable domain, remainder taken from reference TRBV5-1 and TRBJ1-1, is KAGVTQTPRYLIKTRGQQVTLSCSPISGHRSVSWYQQTPGQGLQFLFEYFSETQRNKGNFPGRFSGRQFSNSRSEMNVSTLELGDSALYLCASSSKAGGMNTEAFFGQGTRLTVV.

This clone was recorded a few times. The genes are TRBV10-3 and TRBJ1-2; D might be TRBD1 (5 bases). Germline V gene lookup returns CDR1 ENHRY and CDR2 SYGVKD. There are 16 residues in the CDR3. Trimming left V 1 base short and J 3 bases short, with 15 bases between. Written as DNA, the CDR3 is TGTGCCATCAGTGAGTTGGGACCCAAACGAGACTATGGCTACACCTTC. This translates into CAISELGPKRDYGYTF.

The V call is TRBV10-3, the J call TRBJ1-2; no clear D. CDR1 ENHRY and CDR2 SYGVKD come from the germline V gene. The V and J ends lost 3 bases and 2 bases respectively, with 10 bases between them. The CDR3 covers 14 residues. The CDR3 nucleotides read TGTGCCATCAGTGATGGTAACGAAAACTATGGCTACACCTTC. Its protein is CAISDGNENYGYTF.

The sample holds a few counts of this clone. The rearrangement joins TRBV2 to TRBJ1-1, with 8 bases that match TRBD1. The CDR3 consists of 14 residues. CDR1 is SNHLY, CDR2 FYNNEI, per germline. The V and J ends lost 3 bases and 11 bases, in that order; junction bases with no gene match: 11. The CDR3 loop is CASSELRGQISAFF. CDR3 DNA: TGTGCCAGCAGTGAGCTCAGGGGGCAAATAAGTGCTTTCTTT.

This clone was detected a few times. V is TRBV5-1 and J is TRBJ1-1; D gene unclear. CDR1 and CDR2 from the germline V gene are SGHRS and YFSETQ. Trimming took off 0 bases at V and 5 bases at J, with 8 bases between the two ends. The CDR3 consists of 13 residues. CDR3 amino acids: CASSLGKGTEAFF. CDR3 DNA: TGCGCCAGCAGCTTGGGGAAGGGAACTGAAGCTTTCTTT.

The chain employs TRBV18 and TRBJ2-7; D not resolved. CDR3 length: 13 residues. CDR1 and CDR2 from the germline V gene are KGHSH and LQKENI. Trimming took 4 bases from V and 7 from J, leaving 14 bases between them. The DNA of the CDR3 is TGTGCCAGCTCACGGGGAAGCACGTGGGAGCAGTACTTC. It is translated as CASSRGSTWEQYF.

The CDR3 loop is CASSPGGQGKYEQYF. The CDR3, as DNA: TGTGCCAGCTCCCCCGGAGGACAGGGAAAATACGAGCAGTACTTC. The chain is built from TRBV18 and TRBJ2-7, with 8 bases identical to TRBD1. The length of the CDR3 is 15 residues. CDR1 KGHSH and CDR2 LQKENI come from the germline V gene. J gave up 4 bases and V 6 bases, and 11 bases lay outside the gene matches.

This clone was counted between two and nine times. CDR3 amino acids: CASRTGGWDGYTF. The CDR3 DNA follows: TGTGCCAGCAGGACAGGGGGCTGGGATGGCTACACCTTC. J is TRBJ1-2 and V is TRBV6-5; 10 nucleotides align to TRBD1. Losses at the gene ends were 6 bases for V and 6 bases for J; bases not matched to a gene: 4. The CDR3 sequence is 13 residues long. CDR1 and CDR2 (germline): MNHEY, SVGAGI.